The rows below give T cell receptor beta chains drawn from one sample of a study of cytomegalovirus exposure and HLA in healthy donors. The method was immunoSEQ multiplex PCR; TCRdb's version includes in-frame clones alone and lacks a portion of them. The table lists fewer than 150,000 clones, 65% to 80% of them singletons. Material: PBMCs. These receptor sequences come from a woman aged 40 to 50 in good health and CMV-seropositive. Each CDR3 is given with its conserved first and last residue. The order of the fields is V gene, D gene, J gene, clone size, CDR3 length, CDR3 protein, CDR3 DNA. The D gene is left open where the match is weak. The size of a clone is reported for some rows only, either as once, few or many, or as a class for expanded clones.

TRBV4-2	-	TRBJ1-1	-	16	CASSQVFRGAPTEAFF	TGTGCCAGCAGCCAGGTGTTCAGGGGAGCGCCCACTGAAGCTTTCTTT
TRBV25-1	-	TRBJ2-4	once	14	CASSESGRGDIQYF	TGTGCCAGCAGTGAATCGGGCAGGGGGGACATTCAGTACTTC
TRBV2	-	TRBJ2-1	-	10	CASRSYRQFF	TGTGCCAGCAGGTCTTATAGGCAGTTCTTC
TRBV27	TRBD2	TRBJ2-1	-	13	CASSPRGAYEQFF	TGTGCCAGCAGTCCGCGGGGGGCCTATGAGCAGTTCTTC
TRBV5-8	TRBD2	TRBJ2-5	-	16	CASSFALAGRRETQYF	TGTGCCAGCAGCTTCGCGCTAGCGGGAAGGAGAGAGACCCAGTACTTC
TRBV27	-	TRBJ2-3	-	13	CASGKRITDTQYF	TGTGCCAGCGGAAAGCGGATCACAGATACGCAGTATTTT
TRBV6-6	-	TRBJ2-7	-	14	CASRDTGKDYEQYF	TGTGCCAGCAGGGATACGGGGAAAGACTACGAGCAGTACTTC
TRBV29-1	-	TRBJ1-2	-	14	CSVGTGGGNYGYTF	TGCAGCGTAGGAACGGGTGGAGGGAACTATGGCTACACCTTC
TRBV30	TRBD1	TRBJ1-2	few	14	CAWSRMDRDHGYTF	TGTGCCTGGAGCCGTATGGACAGGGACCATGGCTACACCTTC
TRBV4-1	TRBD2	TRBJ2-1	-	18	CASSQASSGGVGTNEQFF	TGCGCCAGCAGCCAGGCAAGTAGCGGGGGAGTCGGAACCAATGAGCAGTTCTTC
TRBV5-1	TRBD1	TRBJ1-2	-	13	CASSLDRGSGYTF	TGCGCCAGCAGCTTGGACAGGGGGTCTGGCTACACCTTC
TRBV5-1	-	TRBJ1-3	-	15	CASSQWGDSGNTIYF	TGCGCCAGCAGTCAATGGGGGGACTCTGGAAACACCATATATTTT
TRBV5-1	TRBD2	TRBJ2-7	-	14	CASSPGGLGYEQYF	TGCGCCAGCAGCCCGGGGGGACTTGGCTACGAGCAGTACTTC
TRBV11-2	-	TRBJ1-1	-	12	CASSPVARSSFF	TGTGCCAGCAGCCCCGTGGCGCGGAGCTCTTTCTTT
TRBV19	TRBD1	TRBJ2-3	-	15	CATSKSDRGTDTQYF	TGTGCCACCTCGAAATCGGACAGGGGGACAGATACGCAGTATTTT
TRBV5-1	TRBD1	TRBJ1-1	-	13	CATQDRGSTEAFF	TGCGCCACCCAGGACAGGGGAAGTACTGAAGCTTTCTTT
TRBV11-3	-	TRBJ2-2	-	15	CASSLGTHINRELFF	TGTGCCAGCAGCTTAGGGACTCATATCAACCGGGAGCTGTTTTTT
TRBV4-2	TRBD2	TRBJ2-5	-	14	CASSQGAGAETQYF	TGTGCCAGCAGCCAAGGAGCGGGGGCAGAGACCCAGTACTTC
TRBV6-5	TRBD1	TRBJ1-1	-	13	CASSYSGGTEAFF	TGTGCCAGCAGTTATTCAGGGGGCACTGAAGCTTTCTTT